This is a list of T cell receptor beta chains from one sample in a study of metastatic and nonmetastatic thyroid tumors. TCRdb re-clonotyped the PCR reads through MiXCR. The sample holds approximately 19,000 clones, 34% seen once. Sequenced material: tumor tissue. These receptors were obtained from a male donor with papillary thyroid cancer or a benign thyroid nodule (not recorded which). Some clones in this sample may be carry-over from other donors' samples. CDR3s include the opening cysteine and the closing phenylalanine or tryptophan.

v_gene: TRBV2
j_gene: TRBJ2-6
CDR3aa: CASKTVSGANVLTF

v_gene: TRBV6-1
j_gene: TRBJ2-5
CDR3aa: CASRARTGGAGGETKYF

v_gene: TRBV20-1
j_gene: TRBJ2-7
CDR3aa: CIAGGREVSYEQYF

v_gene: TRBV6-5
j_gene: TRBJ2-7
CDR3aa: CASSYEAGLIYEQYF

v_gene: TRBV6-1
j_gene: TRBJ1-2
CDR3aa: CASRSPQTGIGGYTF

v_gene: TRBV6-2/TRBV6-3
j_gene: TRBJ2-1
CDR3aa: CASSLGAGPYNEQSF

v_gene: TRBV9
j_gene: TRBJ2-7
CDR3aa: CASSPTTGGYEQYF

v_gene: TRBV7-2
j_gene: TRBJ1-2
CDR3aa: CASSPPGRNYCYTF

v_gene: TRBV6-1
j_gene: TRBJ1-5
CDR3aa: CASSVPSGFNQPQHF

v_gene: TRBV6-1
j_gene: TRBJ1-3
CDR3aa: CASSLDREAGNTIYF

v_gene: TRBV20-1
j_gene: TRBJ2-7
CDR3aa: CGARVRQAASHGEQYF

v_gene: TRBV10-3
j_gene: TRBJ1-3
CDR3aa: CAISDSRSGSLGSGTTIYF

v_gene: TRBV5-1
j_gene: TRBJ1-5
CDR3aa: CASSFLQGEQPQHF

v_gene: TRBV30
j_gene: TRBJ1-5
CDR3aa: CAWTHTSSNQPQHF

v_gene: TRBV4-1
j_gene: TRBJ2-7
CDR3aa: CASSHLGQGAYEQYF

v_gene: TRBV20-1
j_gene: TRBJ1-6
CDR3aa: CSARDLDSDNSPLHF

v_gene: TRBV12-3/TRBV12-4
j_gene: TRBJ2-7
CDR3aa: CASSSTTLEQYF

v_gene: TRBV10-3
j_gene: TRBJ1-1
CDR3aa: CATGGANTEAFF

v_gene: TRBV5-1
j_gene: TRBJ2-5
CDR3aa: CASSFNYLHETQYF

v_gene: TRBV2
j_gene: TRBJ1-6
CDR3aa: CASSEKRGYGNSPLHF

v_gene: TRBV6-1
j_gene: TRBJ1-6
CDR3aa: CASSERNRGSSYNSPLHF

v_gene: TRBV5-1
j_gene: TRBJ2-1
CDR3aa: CASSYWTGDLYNEQFF

v_gene: TRBV18
j_gene: TRBJ2-1
CDR3aa: CASSLIFLDRGPGEQFF

v_gene: TRBV6-1
j_gene: TRBJ1-6
CDR3aa: CASSDRGEYQSPPLHF

v_gene: TRBV5-1
j_gene: TRBJ1-1
CDR3aa: CASSQESDRDRGQAFF

v_gene: TRBV19
j_gene: TRBJ1-2
CDR3aa: CASSMTASYGETF

v_gene: TRBV28
j_gene: TRBJ1-2
CDR3aa: CASNGGGDTF

v_gene: TRBV5-1
j_gene: TRBJ2-2
CDR3aa: CASSGTGELFF

v_gene: TRBV7-9
j_gene: TRBJ1-2
CDR3aa: CASSLISMGLSYGYTF

v_gene: TRBV19
j_gene: TRBJ1-1
CDR3aa: CASSRMEGGNTEAFF

v_gene: TRBV28
j_gene: TRBJ1-4
CDR3aa: CASSPAGAGNEKLFF

v_gene: TRBV27
j_gene: TRBJ2-7
CDR3aa: CASKKDRDLLEQYF

v_gene: TRBV11-3
j_gene: TRBJ2-7
CDR3aa: CASSSSGWSAIEQYF

v_gene: TRBV7-9
j_gene: TRBJ2-1
CDR3aa: CASSPPAAGGPKEQFF

v_gene: TRBV3-1
j_gene: TRBJ1-1
CDR3aa: CASSPRTRAGTEAFF

v_gene: TRBV11-2
j_gene: TRBJ2-1
CDR3aa: CASSQDRVAYNEQFF

v_gene: TRBV19
j_gene: TRBJ2-7
CDR3aa: CASRKTQAAEQYF

v_gene: TRBV6-1
j_gene: TRBJ2-7
CDR3aa: CASSQWDREYF

v_gene: TRBV5-1
j_gene: TRBJ1-2
CDR3aa: CASSLDPGTSYGYTF

v_gene: TRBV7-2
j_gene: TRBJ2-7
CDR3aa: CASSQGLAGDEQYF

v_gene: TRBV20-1
j_gene: TRBJ1-1
CDR3aa: CSARRGLVNTEAFF

v_gene: TRBV2
j_gene: TRBJ2-3
CDR3aa: CASTPAGSTDTQYF

v_gene: TRBV28
j_gene: TRBJ2-6
CDR3aa: CASSLGSSWANFLTF

v_gene: TRBV6-4
j_gene: TRBJ2-1
CDR3aa: CASRTSGNSYNEQFF

v_gene: TRBV7-8
j_gene: TRBJ2-3
CDR3aa: CASSLSTSGTPPDTQYF

v_gene: TRBV6-1
j_gene: TRBJ2-7
CDR3aa: CASSQQGTREQYF

v_gene: TRBV18
j_gene: TRBJ1-1
CDR3aa: CASSRQGGNTEAFF

v_gene: TRBV29-1
j_gene: TRBJ1-5
CDR3aa: CSVWDRVDQPQHF

v_gene: TRBV13
j_gene: TRBJ1-6
CDR3aa: CASSDGVRSYNSPLHF

v_gene: TRBV5-1
j_gene: TRBJ2-1
CDR3aa: CASSVAETYNEQFF

v_gene: TRBV11-2
j_gene: TRBJ1-1
CDR3aa: CASSLGGTGNTEAFF

v_gene: TRBV20-1
j_gene: TRBJ2-2
CDR3aa: CSARDGGYQGQLFF

v_gene: TRBV20-1
j_gene: TRBJ1-4
CDR3aa: CSALDRVREKLFF

v_gene: TRBV3-1
j_gene: TRBJ2-4
CDR3aa: CASSQGAGTPNIQYF

v_gene: TRBV15
j_gene: TRBJ1-1
CDR3aa: CATSRDSAGTEAFF

v_gene: TRBV14
j_gene: TRBJ2-3
CDR3aa: CASSPTGGSTDTQYF

v_gene: TRBV5-1
j_gene: TRBJ2-3
CDR3aa: CASSLGLGAGPDTQYF

v_gene: TRBV2
j_gene: TRBJ1-1
CDR3aa: CASERRNKNTEAFF

v_gene: TRBV19
j_gene: TRBJ2-2
CDR3aa: CASSIAASSGELFF